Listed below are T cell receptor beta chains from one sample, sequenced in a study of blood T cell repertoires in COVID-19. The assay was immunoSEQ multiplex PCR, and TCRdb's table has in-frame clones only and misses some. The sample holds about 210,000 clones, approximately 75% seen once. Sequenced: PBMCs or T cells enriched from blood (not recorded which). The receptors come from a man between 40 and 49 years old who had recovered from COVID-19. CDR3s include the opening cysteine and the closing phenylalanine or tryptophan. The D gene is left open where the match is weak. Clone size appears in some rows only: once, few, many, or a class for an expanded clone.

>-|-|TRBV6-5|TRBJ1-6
CASSRTGNSPLHF
TGTGCCAGCAGCCGCACAGGGAATTCACCCCTCCACTTT
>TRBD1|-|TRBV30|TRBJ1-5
CAWSNRDRGRVNQPQHF
TGTGCCTGGTCAAACCGGGACAGGGGGCGAGTTAATCAGCCCCAGCATTTT
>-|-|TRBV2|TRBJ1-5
CASKGLLNQPQHF
TGTGCCAGCAAGGGACTTCTGAATCAGCCCCAGCATTTT
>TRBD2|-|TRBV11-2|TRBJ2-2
CASSFHSGLYTGELFF
TGTGCCAGCAGCTTTCATAGCGGGCTTTACACCGGGGAGCTGTTTTTT
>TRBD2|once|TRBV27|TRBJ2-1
CASSLWTRPTSYNEQFF
TGTGCCAGCAGTTTATGGACTAGACCAACCTCCTACAATGAGCAGTTCTTC
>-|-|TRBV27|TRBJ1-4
CASSPQTGGWEKLFF
TGTGCCAGCAGTCCCCAAACAGGTGGTTGGGAAAAACTGTTTTTT
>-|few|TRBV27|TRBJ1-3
CASSLASSGNTIYF
TGTGCCAGCAGTCTAGCGAGCTCTGGAAACACCATATATTTT
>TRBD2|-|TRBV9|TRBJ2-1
CASSGSGSKFF
TGTGCCAGCAGCGGTAGCGGGAGCAAGTTCTTC
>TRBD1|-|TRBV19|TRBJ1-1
CASSTWTGGEAFF
TGTGCCAGTAGTACCTGGACAGGGGGAGAAGCTTTCTTT
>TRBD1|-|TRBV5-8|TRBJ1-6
CASSDRSGQGGSPLHF
TGTGCCAGCAGCGACCGCTCGGGACAGGGTGGTTCACCCCTCCACTTT
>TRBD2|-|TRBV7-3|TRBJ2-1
CASSLGGTSGYNEQFF
TGTGCCAGCAGCTTAGGGGGGACTAGCGGTTACAATGAGCAGTTCTTC
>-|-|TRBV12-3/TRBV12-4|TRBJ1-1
CASSGGRGTEAFF
TGTGCCAGCAGTGGGGGGCGGGGGACTGAAGCTTTCTTT
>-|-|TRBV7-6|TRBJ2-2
CASSLALSAGNTGELFF
TGTGCCAGCAGCTTAGCTTTATCGGCAGGGAACACCGGGGAGCTGTTTTTT
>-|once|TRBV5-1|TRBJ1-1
CASSFIEDTEAFF
TGCGCCAGCAGCTTTATAGAGGACACTGAAGCTTTCTTT
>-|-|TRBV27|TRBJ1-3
CASSLDFSYGNTIYF
TGTGCCAGCAGTTTAGACTTTTCGTACGGAAACACCATATATTTT
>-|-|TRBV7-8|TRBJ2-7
CASSLGGAEEQYF
TGTGCCAGCAGCTTGGGGGGGGCTGAGGAGCAGTACTTC
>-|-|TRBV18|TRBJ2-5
CASSLASETQYF
TGTGCCAGCTCCCTCGCGTCGGAGACCCAGTACTTC
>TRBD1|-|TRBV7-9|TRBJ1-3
CASSLEGAQGNTIYF
TGTGCCAGCAGCTTAGAGGGGGCGCAAGGAAACACCATATATTTT
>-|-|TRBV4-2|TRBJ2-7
CASSQGGRFYEQYF
TGTGCCAGCAGCCAAGGGGGCCGTTTCTACGAGCAGTACTTC
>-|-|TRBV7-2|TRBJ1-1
CASSLGRPSEAFF
TGTGCCAGCAGCTTAGGGAGACCCTCCGAAGCTTTCTTT
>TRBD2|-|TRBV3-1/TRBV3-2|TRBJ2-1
CASSPGLAGSFGYNEQFF
TGTGCCAGCAGCCCCGGACTAGCGGGTAGTTTCGGTTACAATGAGCAGTTCTTC
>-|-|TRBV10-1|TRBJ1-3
CASSEPDSGNTIYF
TGCGCCAGCAGTGAGCCGGACAGTGGAAACACCATATATTTT
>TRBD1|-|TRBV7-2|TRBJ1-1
CASSILDRARAFF
TGTGCCAGCAGCATACTCGACAGGGCTCGGGCTTTCTTT
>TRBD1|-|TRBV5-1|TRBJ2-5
CASSLEDREWETQYF
TGCGCCAGCAGCTTGGAGGACAGGGAATGGGAGACCCAGTACTTC
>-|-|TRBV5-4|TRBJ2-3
CASSAPGSVSGDTQYF
TGTGCCAGCAGCGCTCCCGGGTCGGTTTCGGGAGATACGCAGTATTTT
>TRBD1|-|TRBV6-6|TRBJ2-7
CASSYRQGAAYEQYF
TGTGCCAGCAGTTATAGACAGGGGGCCGCCTACGAGCAGTACTTC
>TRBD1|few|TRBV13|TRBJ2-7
CASSFKTGLYYEQYF
TGTGCCAGCAGCTTTAAGACAGGGCTTTACTACGAGCAGTACTTC
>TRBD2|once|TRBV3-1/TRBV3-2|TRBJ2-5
CASSLRTRRVETQYF
TGTGCCAGCAGCCTAAGGACTAGGAGGGTCGAGACCCAGTACTTC
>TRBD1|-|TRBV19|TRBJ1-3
CASVDRSSGNTIYF
TGTGCCAGTGTGGACAGGAGCTCTGGAAACACCATATATTTT
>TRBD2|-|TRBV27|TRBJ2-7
CASSFKRGSSYEQYF
TGTGCCAGCAGTTTCAAGCGGGGGAGCTCCTACGAGCAGTACTTC
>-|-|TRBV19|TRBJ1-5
CASSISSARSQHF
TGTGCCAGTAGTATTTCTTCTGCTCGGTCCCAGCATTTT
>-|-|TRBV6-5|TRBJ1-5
CASCSLFSNQPQHF
TGTGCCAGCTGCAGTTTATTTAGCAATCAGCCCCAGCATTTT
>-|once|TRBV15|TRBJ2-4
CATSREDTIRHF
TGTGCCACCAGCAGAGAGGACACCATTCGACACTTC
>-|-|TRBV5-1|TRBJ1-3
CASSPTPGISGNTIYF
TGCGCCAGCAGCCCGACCCCAGGGATTTCTGGAAACACCATATATTTT
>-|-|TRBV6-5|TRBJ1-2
CASSYLQTGPKNGYTF
TGTGCCAGCAGTTACCTACAGACAGGCCCCAAAAATGGCTACACCTTC
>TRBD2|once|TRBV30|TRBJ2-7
CAWSVPSGGSEQYF
TGTGCCTGGAGTGTTCCCAGCGGGGGAAGTGAGCAGTACTTC